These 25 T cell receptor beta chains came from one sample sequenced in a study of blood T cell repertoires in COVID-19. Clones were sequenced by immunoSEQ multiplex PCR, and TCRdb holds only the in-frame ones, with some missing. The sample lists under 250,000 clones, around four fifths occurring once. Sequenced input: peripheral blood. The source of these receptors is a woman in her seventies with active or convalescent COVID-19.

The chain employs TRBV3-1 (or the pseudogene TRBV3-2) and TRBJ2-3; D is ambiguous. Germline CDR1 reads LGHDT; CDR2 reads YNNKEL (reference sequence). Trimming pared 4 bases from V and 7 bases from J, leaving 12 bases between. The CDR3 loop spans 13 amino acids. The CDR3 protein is CASSPSERYTQYF. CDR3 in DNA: TGTGCCAGCAGCCCGTCCGAGCGTTATACGCAGTATTTT.

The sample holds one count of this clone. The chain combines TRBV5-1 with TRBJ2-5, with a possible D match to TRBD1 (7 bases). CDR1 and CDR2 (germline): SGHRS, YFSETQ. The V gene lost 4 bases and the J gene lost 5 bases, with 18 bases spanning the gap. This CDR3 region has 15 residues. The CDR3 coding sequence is TGCGCCAGCAGCGCAAACAGGGGCGCGGGGGAGACCCAGTACTTC. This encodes CASSANRGAGETQYF.

The chain's CDR3 is CASRLAGVSTDTQYF. DNA of the CDR3: TGTGCCAGCAGACTAGCGGGGGTTAGCACAGATACGCAGTATTTT. This chain joins TRBV2 and TRBJ2-3; 11 positions match TRBD2. This CDR3 region has 15 residues. In germline, CDR1 is SNHLY, CDR2 FYNNEI. Losses at the gene ends were 6 bases for V and 0 bases for J; bases not matched to a gene: 2.

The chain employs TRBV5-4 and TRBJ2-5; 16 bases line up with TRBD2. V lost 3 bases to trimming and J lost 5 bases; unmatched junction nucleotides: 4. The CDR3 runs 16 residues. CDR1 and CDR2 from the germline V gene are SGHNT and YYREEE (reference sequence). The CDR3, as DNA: TGTGCCAGCAGCTCCGGGACTAGCGGGGGGGAGGAGACCCAGTACTTC. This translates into CASSSGTSGGEETQYF.

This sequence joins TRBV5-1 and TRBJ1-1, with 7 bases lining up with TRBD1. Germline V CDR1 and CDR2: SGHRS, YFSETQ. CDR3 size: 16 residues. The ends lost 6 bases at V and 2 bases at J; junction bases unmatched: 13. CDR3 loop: CASNPRGGTDNTEAFF. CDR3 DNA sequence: TGCGCCAGCAATCCGAGAGGGGGCACCGACAACACTGAAGCTTTCTTT.

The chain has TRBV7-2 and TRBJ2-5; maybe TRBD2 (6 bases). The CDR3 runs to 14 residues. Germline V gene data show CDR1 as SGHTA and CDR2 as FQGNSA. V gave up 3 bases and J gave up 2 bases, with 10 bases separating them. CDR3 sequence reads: CASSFNSGQETQYF. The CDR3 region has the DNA TGTGCCAGCAGCTTTAATAGCGGACAAGAGACCCAGTACTTC.

The CDR3 region is CAIRGGTEPKAFF. The CDR3 DNA sequence: TGTGCCATCCGCGGAGGGACAGAACCAAAAGCTTTCTTT. The rearrangement uses TRBV10-3 and TRBJ1-1; 7 nucleotides align to TRBD1. The CDR3 extends over 13 amino acids. In germline, CDR1 is ENHRY, CDR2 SYGVKD. The trim removed 8 bases at V and 9 bases at J, leaving 12 bases unmatched.

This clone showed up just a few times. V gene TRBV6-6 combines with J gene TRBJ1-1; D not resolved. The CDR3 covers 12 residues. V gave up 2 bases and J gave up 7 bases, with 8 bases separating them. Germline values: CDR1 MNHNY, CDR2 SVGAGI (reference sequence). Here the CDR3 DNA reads TGTGCCAGCAGTTACGCGGGGATTGAAGCTTTCTTT. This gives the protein CASSYAGIEAFF.

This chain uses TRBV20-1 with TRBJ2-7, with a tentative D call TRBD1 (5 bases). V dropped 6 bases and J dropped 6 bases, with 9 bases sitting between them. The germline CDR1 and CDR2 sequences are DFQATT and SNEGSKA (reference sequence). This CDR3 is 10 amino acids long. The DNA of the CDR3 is TGCAGTGCAATCAGGGCCGAGCAGTACTTC. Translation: CSAIRAEQYF.

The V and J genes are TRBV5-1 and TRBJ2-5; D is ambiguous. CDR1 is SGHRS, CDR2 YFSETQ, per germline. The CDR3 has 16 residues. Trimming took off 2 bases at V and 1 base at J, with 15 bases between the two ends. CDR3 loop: CASSFTGHTGQETQYF. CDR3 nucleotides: TGCGCCAGCAGCTTCACGGGTCACACGGGCCAAGAGACCCAGTACTTC.

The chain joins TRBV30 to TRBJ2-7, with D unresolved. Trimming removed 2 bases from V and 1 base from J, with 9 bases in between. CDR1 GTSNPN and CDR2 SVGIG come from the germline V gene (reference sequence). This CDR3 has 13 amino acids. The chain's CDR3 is CAWSIRGSYEQYF. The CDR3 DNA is TGTGCCTGGAGTATTAGAGGATCCTACGAGCAGTACTTC.

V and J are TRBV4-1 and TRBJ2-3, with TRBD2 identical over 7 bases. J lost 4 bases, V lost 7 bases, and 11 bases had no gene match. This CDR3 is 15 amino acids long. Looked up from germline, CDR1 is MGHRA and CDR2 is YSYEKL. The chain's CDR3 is CASTRLATAADTQYF. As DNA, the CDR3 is TGCGCCAGCACCCGACTAGCAACAGCCGCAGATACGCAGTATTTT.

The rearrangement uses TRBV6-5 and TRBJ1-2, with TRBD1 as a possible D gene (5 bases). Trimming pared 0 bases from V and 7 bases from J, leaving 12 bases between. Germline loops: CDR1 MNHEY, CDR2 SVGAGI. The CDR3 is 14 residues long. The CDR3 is CASSYSRQGGGYTF. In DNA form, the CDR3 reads TGTGCCAGCAGTTACTCGCGTCAGGGCGGTGGCTACACCTTC.

CDR3: CATRTAPSTGELFF. CDR3 sequence (DNA): TGTGCCACCCGGACAGCCCCTAGCACCGGGGAGCTGTTTTTT. The chain carries TRBV10-3 and TRBJ2-2; perhaps TRBD1 as D (6 bases). This CDR3 contains 14 residues. CDR1 ENHRY and CDR2 SYGVKD come from the germline V gene. Trimming shortened V by 10 bases and J by 4 bases, and 16 bases separated the two germline ends.

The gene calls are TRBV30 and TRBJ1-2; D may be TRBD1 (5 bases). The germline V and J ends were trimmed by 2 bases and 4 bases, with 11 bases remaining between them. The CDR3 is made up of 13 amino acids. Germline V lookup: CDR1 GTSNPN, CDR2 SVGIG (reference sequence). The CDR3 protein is CAWSYRSRYGYTF. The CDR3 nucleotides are TGTGCCTGGAGTTACAGGAGCCGCTATGGCTACACCTTC.

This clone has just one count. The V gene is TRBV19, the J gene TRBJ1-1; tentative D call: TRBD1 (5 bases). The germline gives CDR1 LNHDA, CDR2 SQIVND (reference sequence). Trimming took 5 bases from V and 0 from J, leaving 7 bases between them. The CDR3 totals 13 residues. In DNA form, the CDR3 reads TGTGCCAGTAGTCGGACACTGAACACTGAAGCTTTCTTT. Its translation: CASSRTLNTEAFF.

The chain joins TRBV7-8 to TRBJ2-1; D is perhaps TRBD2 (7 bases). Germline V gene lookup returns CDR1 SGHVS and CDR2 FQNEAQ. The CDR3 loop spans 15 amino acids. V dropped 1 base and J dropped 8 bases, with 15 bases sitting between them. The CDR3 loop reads CASSLGGGGVDEQFF. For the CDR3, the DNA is TGTGCCAGCAGCTTAGGAGGGGGGGGAGTGGATGAGCAGTTCTTC.

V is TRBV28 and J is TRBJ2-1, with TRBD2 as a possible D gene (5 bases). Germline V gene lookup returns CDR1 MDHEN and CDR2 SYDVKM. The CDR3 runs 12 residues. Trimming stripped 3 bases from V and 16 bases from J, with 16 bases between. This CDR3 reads CASSLNSRGHFF. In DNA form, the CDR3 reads TGTGCCAGCAGTTTGAATAGTCGGGGTCATTTCTTC.

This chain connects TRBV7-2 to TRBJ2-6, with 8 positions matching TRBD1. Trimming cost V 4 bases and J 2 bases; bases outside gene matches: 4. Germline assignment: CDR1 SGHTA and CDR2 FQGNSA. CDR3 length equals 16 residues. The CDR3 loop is CASSSQGVPGANVLTF. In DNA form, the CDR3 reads TGTGCCAGCAGCTCACAGGGGGTGCCTGGGGCCAACGTCCTGACTTTC.

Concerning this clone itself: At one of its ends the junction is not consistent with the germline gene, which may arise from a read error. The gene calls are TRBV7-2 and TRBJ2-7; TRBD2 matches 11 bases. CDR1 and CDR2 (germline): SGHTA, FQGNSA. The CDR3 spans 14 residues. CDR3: CASSLASSGRPMDF. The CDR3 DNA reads TGTGCCAGCAGCTTAGCGTCTAGCGGGAGGCCTATGGACTTC. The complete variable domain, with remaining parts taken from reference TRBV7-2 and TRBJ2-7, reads GAGVSQSPSNKVTEKGKDVELRCDPISGHTALYWYRQSLGQGLEFLIYFQGNSAPDKSGLPSDRFSAERTGGSVSTLTIQRTQQEDSAVYLCASSLASSGRPMDFGPGTRLTVT.

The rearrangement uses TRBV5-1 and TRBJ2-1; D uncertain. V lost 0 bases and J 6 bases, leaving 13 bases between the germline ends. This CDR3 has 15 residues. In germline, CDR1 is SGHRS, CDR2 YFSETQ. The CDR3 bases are TGCGCCAGCAGCTTGGCTCTAGATTTCGGCAATGAGCAGTTCTTC. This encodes CASSLALDFGNEQFF.

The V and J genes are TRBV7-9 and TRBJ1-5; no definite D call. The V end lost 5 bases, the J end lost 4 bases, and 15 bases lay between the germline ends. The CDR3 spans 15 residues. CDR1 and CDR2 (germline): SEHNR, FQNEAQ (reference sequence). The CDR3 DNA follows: TGTGCCAGCAGCCTTGGAACAGCTCGAAATCAGCCCCAGCATTTT. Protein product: CASSLGTARNQPQHF. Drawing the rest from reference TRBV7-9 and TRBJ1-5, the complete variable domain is DTGVSQNPRHKITKRGQNVTFRCDPISEHNRLYWYRQTLGQGPEFLTYFQNEAQLEKSRLLSDRFSAERPKGSFSTLEIQRTEQGDSAMYLCASSLGTARNQPQHFGDGTRLSIL.

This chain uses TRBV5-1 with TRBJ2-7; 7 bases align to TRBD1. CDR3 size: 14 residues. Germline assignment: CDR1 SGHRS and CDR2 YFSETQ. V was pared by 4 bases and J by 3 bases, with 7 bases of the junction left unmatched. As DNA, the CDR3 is TGCGCCAGCAGCACTACGACAGGGCGCTACGAGCAGTACTTC. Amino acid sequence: CASSTTTGRYEQYF.

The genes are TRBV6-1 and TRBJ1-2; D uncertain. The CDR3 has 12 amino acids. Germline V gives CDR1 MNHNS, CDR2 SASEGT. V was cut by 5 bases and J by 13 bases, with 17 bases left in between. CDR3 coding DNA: TGTGCCAGCAGTTCGCTCGGAGCTTTTTCCACCTTC. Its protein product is CASSSLGAFSTF.

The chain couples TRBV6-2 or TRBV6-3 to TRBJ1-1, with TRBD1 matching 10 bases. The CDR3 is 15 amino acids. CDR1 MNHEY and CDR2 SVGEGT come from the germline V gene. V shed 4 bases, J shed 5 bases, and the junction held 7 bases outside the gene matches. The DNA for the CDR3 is TGTGCCAGCAGTTCCGGGGGACAGGGGCGGACTGAAGCTTTCTTT. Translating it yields CASSSGGQGRTEAFF.